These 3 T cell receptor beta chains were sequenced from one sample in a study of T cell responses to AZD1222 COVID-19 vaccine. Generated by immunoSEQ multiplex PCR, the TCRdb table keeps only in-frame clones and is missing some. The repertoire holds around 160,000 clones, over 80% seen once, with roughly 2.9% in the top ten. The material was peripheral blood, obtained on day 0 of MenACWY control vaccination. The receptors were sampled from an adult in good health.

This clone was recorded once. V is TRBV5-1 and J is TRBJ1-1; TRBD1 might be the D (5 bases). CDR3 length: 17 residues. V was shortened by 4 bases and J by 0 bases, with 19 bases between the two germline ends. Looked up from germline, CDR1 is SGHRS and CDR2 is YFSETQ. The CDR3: CASSPGAGTYMNTEAFF. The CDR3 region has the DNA TGCGCCAGCAGCCCCGGGGCAGGGACTTACATGAACACTGAAGCTTTCTTT.

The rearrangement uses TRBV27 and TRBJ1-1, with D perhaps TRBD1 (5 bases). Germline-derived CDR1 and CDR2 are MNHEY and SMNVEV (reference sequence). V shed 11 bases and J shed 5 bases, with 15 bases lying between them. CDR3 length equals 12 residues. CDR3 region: CASWAPGTEAFF. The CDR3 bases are TGTGCCTCGTGGGCCCCAGGGACTGAAGCTTTCTTT.

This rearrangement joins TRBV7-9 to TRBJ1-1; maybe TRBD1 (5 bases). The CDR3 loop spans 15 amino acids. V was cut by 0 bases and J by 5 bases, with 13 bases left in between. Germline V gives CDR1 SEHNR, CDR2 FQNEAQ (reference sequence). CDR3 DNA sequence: TGTGCCAGCAGCTTAGCGGAGGGGCTAGGGACTGAAGCTTTCTTT. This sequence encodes CASSLAEGLGTEAFF.